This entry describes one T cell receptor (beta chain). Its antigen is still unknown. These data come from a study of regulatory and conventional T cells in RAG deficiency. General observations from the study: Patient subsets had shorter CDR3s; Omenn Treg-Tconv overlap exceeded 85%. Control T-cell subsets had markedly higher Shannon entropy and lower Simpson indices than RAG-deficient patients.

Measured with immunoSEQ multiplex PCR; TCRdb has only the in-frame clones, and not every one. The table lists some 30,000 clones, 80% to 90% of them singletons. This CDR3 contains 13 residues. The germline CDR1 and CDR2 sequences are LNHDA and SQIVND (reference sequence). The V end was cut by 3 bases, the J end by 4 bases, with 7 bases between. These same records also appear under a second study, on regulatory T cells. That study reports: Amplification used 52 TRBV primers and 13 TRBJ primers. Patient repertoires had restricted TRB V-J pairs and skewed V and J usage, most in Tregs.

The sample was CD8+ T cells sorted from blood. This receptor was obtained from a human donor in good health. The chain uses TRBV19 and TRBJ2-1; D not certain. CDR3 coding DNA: TGTGCCAGTAGTATTCGGAGTTACAATGAGCAGTTCTTC. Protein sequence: CASSIRSYNEQFF.